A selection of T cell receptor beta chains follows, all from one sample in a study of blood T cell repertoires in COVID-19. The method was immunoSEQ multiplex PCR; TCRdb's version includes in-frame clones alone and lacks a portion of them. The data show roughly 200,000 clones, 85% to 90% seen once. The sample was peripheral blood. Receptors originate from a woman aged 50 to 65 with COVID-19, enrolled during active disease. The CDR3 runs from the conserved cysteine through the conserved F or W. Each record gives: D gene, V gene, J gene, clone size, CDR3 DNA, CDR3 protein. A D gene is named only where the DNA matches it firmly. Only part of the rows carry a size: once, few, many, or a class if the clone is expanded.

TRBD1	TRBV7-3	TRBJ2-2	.	TGTGCCAGCAGCTTAAGTAACAGGGGCACCGGGGAGCTGTTTTTT	CASSLSNRGTGELFF
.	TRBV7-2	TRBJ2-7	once	TGTGCCAGCACCGACTACCCATACGAGCAGTACTTC	CASTDYPYEQYF
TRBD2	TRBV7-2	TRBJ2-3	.	TGTGCCAGCAGTCTAGGACTAGCGGGGGGAATCGGCACAGATACGCAGTATTTT	CASSLGLAGGIGTDTQYF
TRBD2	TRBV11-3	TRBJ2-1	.	TGTGCCAGCAGCTCCGGGACTAGCGGGGGGGCCTCCTACAATGAGCAGTTCTTC	CASSSGTSGGASYNEQFF
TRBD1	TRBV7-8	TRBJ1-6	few	TGTGCCAGCAGCGACGGGGGGAGCGGGACAGGTCATTCACCCCTCCACTTT	CASSDGGSGTGHSPLHF
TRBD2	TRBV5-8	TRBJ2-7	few	TGTGCCAGCAGCCCACTAGCGGGGGTTTACGAGCAGTACTTC	CASSPLAGVYEQYF
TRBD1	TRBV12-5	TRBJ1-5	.	TGTGCTAGTGGTTTGGTCCAGGGGGGAAACAATCAGCCCCAGCATTTT	CASGLVQGGNNQPQHF
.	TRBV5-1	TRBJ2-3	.	TGCGCCAGCACCTTTAGACTAGAGGCAGATACGCAGTATTTT	CASTFRLEADTQYF
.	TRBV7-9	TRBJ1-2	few	TGTGCCAGCACCGAATCTCAGGGTGATGGCTACACCTTC	CASTESQGDGYTF
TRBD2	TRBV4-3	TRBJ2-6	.	TGCGCCAGCTTGGCTAGCGGGGTTTTTGGGGCCAACGTCCTGACTTTC	CASLASGVFGANVLTF
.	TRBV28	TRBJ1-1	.	TGTGCCAGCCCCTCCCAGGCCCAGGGGAGCACTGAAGCTTTCTTT	CASPSQAQGSTEAFF
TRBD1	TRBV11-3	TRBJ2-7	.	TGTGCCAGCAGCTTTACCGGGACAGTCGCCTACGAGCAGTACTTC	CASSFTGTVAYEQYF
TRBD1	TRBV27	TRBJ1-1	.	TGTGCCAGCAGGCCGTTCGACAGGGGAGTGACAGCTTTCTTT	CASRPFDRGVTAFF
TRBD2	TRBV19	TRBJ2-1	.	TGTGCCAGTAGCCTAGCGGGGGGGCCAAATGAGCAGTTCTTC	CASSLAGGPNEQFF
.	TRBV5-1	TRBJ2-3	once	TGCGCCAGCAGCCCTCTATATGCAGATACGCAGTATTTT	CASSPLYADTQYF
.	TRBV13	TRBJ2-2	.	TGTGCCAGCAGCTTCCGACAGTCCGGGGAGCTGTTTTTT	CASSFRQSGELFF
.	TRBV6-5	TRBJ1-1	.	TGTGCCAGCAGTTACACGCACATTGGGAACACTGAAGCTTTCTTT	CASSYTHIGNTEAFF
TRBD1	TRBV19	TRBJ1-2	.	TGTGCCAGTAGACTGGACAGGTCTGCCGGCTACACCTTC	CASRLDRSAGYTF
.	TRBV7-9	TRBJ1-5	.	TGTGCCAGCAGCATCTCCCCACACGGAGGGAATCAGCCCCAGCATTTT	CASSISPHGGNQPQHF
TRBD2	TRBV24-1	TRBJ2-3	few	TGTGCCACCAGCCCCACGAGGACTAGCAGCGCAGATACGCAGTATTTT	CATSPTRTSSADTQYF
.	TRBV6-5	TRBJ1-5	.	TGTGCCAGCAGTTACACGGGGGGACGTCAGCCCCAGCATTTT	CASSYTGGRQPQHF
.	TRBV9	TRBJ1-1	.	TGTGCCAGCAGCGTAGGGCGGTCCTCTGAAGCTTTCTTT	CASSVGRSSEAFF
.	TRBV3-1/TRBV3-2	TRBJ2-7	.	TGTGCCAGCAGTCAGGGGTACGAGCAGTACTTC	CASSQGYEQYF
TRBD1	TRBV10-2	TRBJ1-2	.	TGCGCCAGCAGTGACCTCAGGGGGCTACTTAATGGCTACACCTTC	CASSDLRGLLNGYTF
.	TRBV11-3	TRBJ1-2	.	TGTGCCAGCAGCTTAGCTAGCAGGGGTAACTATGGCTACACCTTC	CASSLASRGNYGYTF
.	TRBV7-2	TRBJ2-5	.	TGTGCCAGCAGCAATACCCTAGCGTCCATGGGGGAGACCCAGTACTTC	CASSNTLASMGETQYF
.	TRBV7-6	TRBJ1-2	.	TGTGCCAGCAGCTTATTTGAGGGTGACTACTATGGCTACACCTTC	CASSLFEGDYYGYTF
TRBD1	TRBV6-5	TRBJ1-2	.	TGTGCCAGCATCCCTTTCGACAGGGGTAACTATGGCTACACCTTC	CASIPFDRGNYGYTF
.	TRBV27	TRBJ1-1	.	TGTGCCAGCAGTACAATGAACACTGAAGCTTTCTTT	CASSTMNTEAFF
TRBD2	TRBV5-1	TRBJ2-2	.	TGCGCCAGCAGCTTTTCAGCGGGGCGAAACACCGGGGAGCTGTTTTTT	CASSFSAGRNTGELFF
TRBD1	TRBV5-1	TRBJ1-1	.	TGCGCCAGCAGCCCCGGACAGGGAAGGATGGACACTGAAGCTTTCTTT	CASSPGQGRMDTEAFF
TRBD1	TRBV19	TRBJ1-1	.	TGTGCCAGTAGTATAGGGACAGGGGGGAACACTGAAGCTTTCTTT	CASSIGTGGNTEAFF
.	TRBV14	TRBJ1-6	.	TGTGCCAGCAGCCAAGAGGCGGATAATTCACCCCTCCACTTT	CASSQEADNSPLHF
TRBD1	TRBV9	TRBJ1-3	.	TGTGCCAGCAGCGGGGACAGGGTGTTAAGCTCTGGAAACACCATATATTTT	CASSGDRVLSSGNTIYF
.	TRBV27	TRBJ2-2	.	TGTGCCAGCAGTCCTGGGACTTATTTGAACACCGGGGAGCTGTTTTTT	CASSPGTYLNTGELFF
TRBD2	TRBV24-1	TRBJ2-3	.	TGTGCCACCAGTGATTTTGCAGCGGGGCGTCGCACAGATACGCAGTATTTT	CATSDFAAGRRTDTQYF
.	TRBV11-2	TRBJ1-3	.	TGTGCCAGCAGTCACTTACGGGTCCGGCCTGGAAACACCATATATTTT	CASSHLRVRPGNTIYF
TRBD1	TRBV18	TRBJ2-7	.	TGTGCCAGCTCTCGGGACAGGGAAAGCCCCTACGAGCAGTACTTC	CASSRDRESPYEQYF
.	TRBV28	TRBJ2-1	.	TGTGCCAGCAGTTTAGAGTTGAGGTATGAGCAGTTCTTC	CASSLELRYEQFF
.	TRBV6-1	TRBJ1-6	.	TGTGCCAGCAGTGAAGCTGTAGGGACTGTCTCCTATAATTCACCCCTCCACTTT	CASSEAVGTVSYNSPLHF